This T cell receptor (beta chain) was sequenced for a study of cytomegalovirus exposure and HLA in healthy donors (dated 2017 in TCRdb). A note on the overall study: In an earlier analysis of some 610 of the donors, 276 Gb of sequence data and 90 million to 130 million unique TCR beta sequences from about 190 million T cells were reported. An early release covering roughly 580 HLA-typed donors comprised approximately 290 gigabases of sequencing data and around 80 million unique TCR sequences. Of the 300 to 500 genotyped donors, 75% to 85% were placed in the genetic ancestry cluster associated with self-reported Caucasian donors. The study aimed to test whether cataloging public T cell receptors could reveal signatures of past pathogen exposure. The study used immunosequencing to profile the T cell repertoires of under 700 subjects and linked those repertoires to cytomegalovirus serostatus. Along with the approximately 670-subject first cohort, a separate validation cohort of over a hundred different subjects was used. The study combined high-throughput TCR immunosequencing, statistical association of individual TCRs with disease status, and machine learning to predict cytomegalovirus infection status. A later analysis re-analyzed previously published TCR beta repertoires from approximately 670 donors and added high-resolution HLA genotyping to study TCR occurrence patterns. The later analysis used no new phenotypic data to find candidate immune exposures, relying instead on TCR beta sequences and their occurrence across donors. To decide whether each TCR beta V gene segment behaved as functional or pseudogenic, an earlier analysis of some 580 of the donors relied on high-throughput TCR beta sequencing. Donor age, sex, ethnicity and CMV serostatus were compiled alongside the repertoire data. In a later genetic analysis, genome-wide SNP genotypes for about three fifths of the 666 donors were used, and that subset was treated as a discovery cohort. All discovery cohort repertoires had been generated using a single sequencing platform. Both class I and class II loci were covered by HLA typing, at four-digit resolution. The number of typed donors differed by locus: 629-630 for A, B, C, DRB1 and DQB1; 522 for DQA1; 606 for DPA1; and roughly 450 for DPB1. Because of strong linkage in the cohort, a handful of DR-DQ haplotypes were treated as single units for association and clustering. On average, about 240,000 unique TCR beta nucleotide sequences were sequenced per donor among fewer than 500 genotyped donors of the cohort, with around 19% of those sequences being non-productive. Paper-wide results and their limitations: In a later analysis, the rate of TCR association differed among HLA loci, with DRB1 alleles having the most associated TCRs and HLA-C alleles having the fewest. A later analysis found that most CMV-associated TCR beta chains appeared HLA-restricted, with HLA associations seemingly driven largely by CMV exposure. Most TCR sequences were seen in very few donors, while some public TCRs were found in many individuals. This cohort had only TCR beta chains sequenced, and the lack of alpha or paired-chain data limited which features could be detected. Because HLA typing was unavailable for some donors at each locus, only the typed subset was used in association tests. The authors suggested that the approach could potentially be extended to other disease states and immunological phenotypes. The sequencing pipeline was judged likely to have produced a cluster of highly shared sequence variants as a technical artifact. In the study, some 180 TCR beta chains were listed as associated with cytomegalovirus. Roughly uniform sequencing depth across donors was assumed in presence/absence analyses, although this assumption may not hold. At a false discovery rate of 0.05, a later analysis linked roughly 17,000 TCR beta sequences to specific HLA alleles. In an earlier analysis of 587 of the donors, most TCR beta V segments appeared in productive rearrangements about 87% or about 30% of the time, broadly matching IMGT annotations. In both the original and validation cohorts, the classifier was reported to diagnose cytomegalovirus status with high specificity and sensitivity. In a later genetic analysis, a missense DCLRE1C variant was associated with V-gene and J-gene trimming of TCR beta chains, and the association was replicated in an independent cohort. When HLA alleles, especially DR and DQ, strongly co-occurred, TCR associations were difficult to assign to individual alleles. CMV serostatus was the only immune exposure information available for the cohort. A further reported finding was that TCR beta sequences accurately predicted the HLA-A and HLA-B alleles for most subjects in the first cohort. In a later analysis, several top co-occurrence clusters were reported to appear linked to parvovirus B19, influenza, CMV and Epstein-Barr virus. Linkage disequilibrium might explain the correlated functional status among segregating V segments, but an unknown experimental factor could not be ruled out. Compared with equally common non-associated chains, HLA-associated TCR beta chains in a later analysis were more clonally expanded and had lower generation probabilities. Seventeen rarely observed V segments, including chromosome 9 orphons, were excluded from the earlier analysis of several hundred of the donors because counts were too low. According to a later genetic analysis, donors in an Asian-associated ancestry cluster had fewer N-insertions in productive TCRs than the approximately 630-donor mean. A few of the identified cytomegalovirus-associated TCR beta chains were confirmed in vitro to be specific for cytomegalovirus antigens.

To note about this clone: The target of this receptor is not known. No base-level quality is on record; no much larger clone is a single base apart.

The cohort was made up of several hundred healthy bone marrow donors. Cohort members were all nominally healthy when sampled, although unrecorded immune exposures were likely present. The donor tested CMV seronegative and was one of the 352 seronegative cohort members. Each donor provided a peripheral blood sample, and peripheral blood mononuclear cells were used for TCR beta sequencing. Genomic DNA was extracted from the blood cell samples with the Qiagen DNeasy Blood Extraction Kit. Library prep was done by the immunoSEQ multiplex PCR assay. A mixture of 60 forward primers for TCR Vbeta segments and 13 reverse primers for TCR Jbeta segments was used in the multiplex PCR. Amplification of the CDR3 region of rearranged TCR beta genes was performed with a multiplex PCR assay on genomic DNA. The amplified TCR beta libraries were sequenced on the Illumina HiSeq System as 87-base-pair reads. In the paper's pipeline: A later analysis tallied roughly 78 million unique TCR beta chains across the 600 to 700 repertoires, and around 9.9 million of those chains were shared by two or more donors. Raw reads were error-corrected and collapsed into unique sequences by a nearest-neighbor algorithm in which closely related sequences were merged to remove PCR and sequencing errors. V, D and J gene segments were assigned by aligning CDR3 sequences to IMGT reference sequences. Each retained sequence needed at least a six-nucleotide match to both a V gene segment and a J gene segment. A rearrangement counted as productive if the CDR3 had no stop codons and remained in frame with V and J, and every other rearrangement counted as non-productive. Following IMGT convention, CDR3 was defined as the stretch from the second conserved V-encoded cysteine up to the conserved J-encoded phenylalanine. Sequences without an unambiguous match to a single V gene segment were excluded from the earlier analysis of 450 to 750 of the donors. An earlier analysis of 587 of the donors classified V segments as functional when productive rearrangements were above 56.7% and as segregating when the standard deviation between donors was above 5%. A statistical classification framework was built for diagnosing cytomegalovirus status from the catalog of TCR beta chain sequences. In a later analysis, TCR nucleotide sequences were compared against IMGT/GENE-DB human TR gene sequences so that V and J genes could be assigned. The TCRdist pipeline was used in a later analysis to assign CDR3 sequences and most-parsimonious VDJ recombination scenarios. A later analysis defined each TCR beta chain by its CDR3 amino acid sequence plus V-gene family, and excluded reads lacking a unique V-gene family. To address suspected cross-contamination and a sequencing artifact, a later analysis removed around 600 highly shared, low-generation-probability nucleotide sequences. In a later analysis, a clonal expansion index was calculated for each public chain from normalized within-repertoire ranks of inferred template counts. In a later analysis, generation probabilities were computed with a VDJ recombination model fitted to out-of-frame rearrangements, and the resulting probabilities were checked against IGoR. In a later analysis, TCR-TCR, TCR-HLA and TCR-CMV co-occurrence was scored with hypergeometric tests, and a repertoire-size bias correction was applied to TCR pairs. False discovery rates were estimated in a later analysis by permuting HLA or CMV assignments 20 times. A later analysis grouped co-occurring TCRs with DBSCAN, adding TCRdist sequence similarity when clustering within HLA-allele-positive subsets. Co-occurrence clustering excluded repertoires with fewer than 30,000 or more than 120,000 public chains, plus five with anomalous nucleotide sharing. TCRdb limited this immuneACCESS table to in-frame rearrangements with V and J called. A share of clones is missing; checked studies link under half to unresolved V genes, and the rest is unexplained. V and J calls and clone size are copied from that table; D and trimming were computed from the DNA. This sample has about 110,000 clones in its table, and around 85% of those were observed once. 2% to 2.5% of the sample rests with the top ten.

The sequence was collected from a man under 40 in good health and CMV-seronegative. The sample was PBMCs.

CDR3 sequence: CASSPIAGSETQYF. The DNA sequence is as follows: TGCGCCAGCAGCCCAATAGCGGGGTCCGAGACCCAGTACTTC. Recombination connected TRBV5-1 to TRBJ2-5; 8 of the junction bases match TRBD2. Including the terminal cysteine and phenylalanine, the CDR3 comprises 14 residues. This entry keeps only the CDR3 DNA: 42 bases, framed from base 1. V trim: 4 bases; J trim: 5 bases; unmatched bases: 7. CDR1 and CDR2 (SGHRS, YFSETQ) derive from the germline V gene.